The following is a T cell receptor beta chain sequence with its context. This entry comes from a study of blood T cell repertoires in COVID-19. As for the study in general: Researchers got acute and convalescent COVID-19 samples from the United States, Italy and Spain. The cDNA or gDNA used as material had been derived from T cells, B-cell-depleted T cells, or PBMCs.

The V gene end was trimmed by 5 bases and the J gene end by 5 bases; junction bases not matched to a gene: 5. Germline V CDR1 and CDR2: MNHEY, SVGEGT. The CDR3 loop spans 13 amino acids. Per the study methods: It was from reference gene primer amplification that nucleated cell counts were estimated. TCRdb's copy holds only in-frame clones and misses some; the assay was immunoSEQ multiplex PCR. The V and J calls and clone size were taken over from that table, and D and trimming were inferred from the DNA. The data hold roughly 250,000 clones, with roughly three quarters observed a single time. This clonotype was obtained from a woman aged 40 to 50 with active or convalescent COVID-19. Sequencing input: peripheral blood. The genes are TRBV6-2 or TRBV6-3 and TRBJ1-1; 7 bases are a match to TRBD1. In nucleotides, the CDR3 is TGTGCCAGCAGTCGCGAGGACAGGACTGAAGCTTTCTTT. As protein: CASSREDRTEAFF.